This entry concerns a single TCR beta chain. CDR3 length equals 13 residues. Germline loops: CDR1 SGHTS, CDR2 YDEGEE. Trimming removed 4 bases from V and 2 bases from J; junction bases left unmatched: 3. These data come from a study of blood T cell repertoires in COVID-19. Study background: The study drew acute and convalescent COVID-19 samples from the United States, Italy and Spain. From T cells, B-cell-depleted T cells, or PBMCs came the material, which was cDNA or gDNA.

Per the original methods: Reference gene primer amplification in the assay estimated nucleated cell counts. Sequenced by immunoSEQ multiplex PCR; TCRdb stores in-frame clones only, minus some. For V, J and clone size, that table is used; D and trimming come from the DNA. Among around 140,000 clones listed, about 86% were seen once. The clonotype was recovered from a man in his forties with acute COVID-19. This chain joins TRBV5-8 and TRBJ2-7; 7 nucleotides match TRBD1. Sequencing used PBMCs or T cells enriched from blood (not recorded which). The chain's CDR3 is CASSQGQPYEQYF. DNA of the CDR3: TGTGCCAGCAGCCAGGGACAGCCCTACGAGCAGTACTTC.